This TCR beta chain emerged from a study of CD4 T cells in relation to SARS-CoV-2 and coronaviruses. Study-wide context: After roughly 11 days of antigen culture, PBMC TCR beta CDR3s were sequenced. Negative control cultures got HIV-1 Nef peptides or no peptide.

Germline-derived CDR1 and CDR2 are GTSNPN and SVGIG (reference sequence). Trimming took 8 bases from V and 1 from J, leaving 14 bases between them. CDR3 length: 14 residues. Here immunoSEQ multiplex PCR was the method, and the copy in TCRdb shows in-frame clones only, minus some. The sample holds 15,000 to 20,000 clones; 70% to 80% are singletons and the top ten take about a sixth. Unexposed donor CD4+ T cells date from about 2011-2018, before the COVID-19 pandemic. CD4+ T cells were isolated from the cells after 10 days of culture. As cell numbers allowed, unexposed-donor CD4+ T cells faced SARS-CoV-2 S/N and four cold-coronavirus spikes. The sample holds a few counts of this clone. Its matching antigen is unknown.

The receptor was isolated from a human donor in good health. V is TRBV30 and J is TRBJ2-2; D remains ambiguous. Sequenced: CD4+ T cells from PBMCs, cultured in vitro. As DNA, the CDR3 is TGTGCCCAAAGGCCTCAGATGAACACCGGGGAGCTGTTTTTT. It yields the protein CAQRPQMNTGELFF. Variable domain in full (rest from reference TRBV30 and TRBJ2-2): SQTIHQWPATLVQPVGSPLSLECTVEGTSNPNLYWYRQAAGRGLQLLFYSVGIGQISSEVPQNLSASRPQDRQFILSSKKLLLSDSGFYLCAQRPQMNTGELFFGEGSRLTVL.